A selection of T cell receptor beta chains follows, all from one sample in a study of blood T cell repertoires in COVID-19. Profiling relied on immunoSEQ multiplex PCR, and the TCRdb table lists in-frame clones only, not all of them. The sample has some 180,000 clones, roughly 89% seen once; the top ten hold 3% to 3.5%. Sample: PBMCs or T cells enriched from blood (not recorded which). The receptor set was obtained from a woman aged 25 to 45 who had been exposed to COVID-19. Each CDR3 is given with its conserved first and last residue. D genes are given only for firm matches. Expanded clones are given a class, and other clones once, few, many or no size at all.

TRBJ2-7	TRBD2	TRBV27	-	CASSFGGGASGEQYF	TGTGCCAGCAGTTTCGGCGGGGGGGCCTCTGGGGAGCAGTACTTC
TRBJ1-2	TRBD1	TRBV9	-	CASSAFTGQGDYVYTF	TGTGCCAGCAGCGCGTTTACGGGACAGGGGGATTATGTCTACACCTTC
TRBJ1-4	TRBD1	TRBV18	-	CASSPSQGAEGEKLFF	TGTGCCAGCTCACCGTCACAGGGGGCTGAGGGAGAAAAACTGTTTTTT
TRBJ1-5	-	TRBV6-2/TRBV6-3	-	CASSKWEVKSNQPQHF	TGTGCCAGCAGTAAATGGGAGGTAAAGAGCAATCAGCCCCAGCATTTT
TRBJ1-1	-	TRBV27	few	CASSLSMGGGLTEAFF	TGTGCCAGCAGTTTATCAATGGGCGGGGGGCTGACTGAAGCTTTCTTT
TRBJ2-5	-	TRBV19	few	CASSFWSPGETQYF	TGTGCCAGCTCCTTCTGGTCCCCGGGGGAGACCCAGTACTTC
TRBJ2-4	-	TRBV28	-	CASSEPWGGLAKNIQYF	TGTGCCAGCAGTGAACCCTGGGGGGGCTTAGCCAAAAACATTCAGTACTTC
TRBJ1-6	TRBD1	TRBV2	once	CASSDRGLAPLHF	TGTGCCAGCAGCGACAGGGGTTTGGCACCCCTCCACTTT
TRBJ1-2	TRBD1	TRBV11-2	once	CASSADRGQGYGYTF	TGTGCCAGCAGCGCAGACAGGGGCCAAGGCTATGGCTACACCTTC
TRBJ1-1	-	TRBV4-2	-	CASSQVTSSPTEAFF	TGTGCCAGCAGCCAAGTGACTTCCAGCCCCACCGAAGCTTTCTTT
TRBJ1-1	TRBD1	TRBV5-6	-	CASIVTGGAEAFF	TGTGCCAGCATTGTGACAGGGGGTGCTGAAGCTTTCTTT
TRBJ1-1	-	TRBV29-1	-	CSVDRAFF	TGCAGCGTTGACAGGGCTTTCTTT
TRBJ2-7	-	TRBV12-5	many	CASGEDQVWREQYF	TGTGCTAGTGGGGAGGATCAGGTGTGGCGCGAGCAGTACTTC
TRBJ2-3	-	TRBV5-1	-	CASSSSSGFTDTQYF	TGCGCCAGCAGCTCATCTAGTGGGTTTACAGATACGCAGTATTTT
TRBJ1-1	-	TRBV19	-	CASSTQTPVTEAFF	TGTGCCAGTAGTACCCAGACTCCTGTCACTGAAGCTTTCTTT
TRBJ2-7	-	TRBV11-2	-	CASSLDEGVSYEQYF	TGTGCCAGCAGCTTGGATGAAGGGGTCTCCTACGAGCAGTACTTC
TRBJ2-2	-	TRBV19	-	CASSRLENTGELFF	TGTGCCAGTAGTCGACTGGAGAACACCGGGGAGCTGTTTTTT
TRBJ2-3	-	TRBV9	-	CASSVELNTDTQYF	TGTGCCAGCAGCGTAGAACTAAACACAGATACGCAGTATTTT
TRBJ1-2	TRBD1	TRBV6-2/TRBV6-3	-	CASSRAARQGGSGYTF	TGTGCCAGCAGTCGCGCAGCAAGACAGGGTGGATCTGGCTACACCTTC
TRBJ1-1	-	TRBV7-8	-	CASSSTGSWTEAFF	TGTGCCAGCAGTTCCACGGGGAGTTGGACTGAAGCTTTCTTT
TRBJ2-5	-	TRBV19	-	CASAKRQTQYF	TGTGCCAGCGCCAAGCGGCAGACCCAGTACTTC
TRBJ1-2	-	TRBV12-3/TRBV12-4	-	CASSLASNRGYTF	TGTGCCAGCAGTTTAGCTTCAAATAGAGGCTACACCTTC
TRBJ1-3	-	TRBV6-6	-	CASSYPTDSSGNTIYF	TGTGCCAGCAGTTACCCGACAGACAGCTCTGGAAACACCATATATTTT
TRBJ2-5	TRBD1	TRBV9	-	CASSGTGKGFQETQYF	TGTGCCAGCAGCGGGACAGGGAAGGGATTCCAAGAGACCCAGTACTTC
TRBJ1-5	-	TRBV21-1	-	CASSTSGQGARKNNQPQHF	TGTGCCAGCAGCACCTCTGGACAGGGGGCTAGGAAGAACAATCAGCCCCAGCATTTT
TRBJ2-2	-	TRBV29-1	-	CSVETAQTGELFF	TGCAGCGTTGAAACAGCCCAGACCGGGGAGCTGTTTTTT
TRBJ2-5	-	TRBV24-1	-	CATSEANQETQYF	TGTGCCACCAGTGAGGCAAATCAAGAGACCCAGTACTTC
TRBJ1-1	-	TRBV5-1	once	CASSEGTRGGMSDTEAFF	TGCGCCAGCAGTGAGGGAACGCGCGGGGGAATGTCGGACACTGAAGCTTTCTTT
TRBJ1-2	-	TRBV3-1/TRBV3-2	-	CASSENYGYTF	TGTGCCAGCAGTGAGAACTATGGCTACACCTTC
TRBJ1-2	TRBD1	TRBV7-2	-	CASSPNLTGGSSYGYTF	TGTGCCAGCAGCCCAAACTTAACAGGGGGAAGCTCGTATGGCTACACCTTC
TRBJ1-2	TRBD1	TRBV29-1	once	CSAHATGGGGYTF	TGCAGCGCCCACGCGACAGGGGGCGGTGGCTACACCTTC
TRBJ1-2	TRBD1	TRBV7-2	-	CASSIGQGNYGYTF	TGTGCCAGCAGCATAGGACAGGGTAACTATGGCTACACCTTC
TRBJ1-2	-	TRBV15	-	CATSSRRRGTVYGYTF	TGTGCCACCAGCAGCAGGCGCCGGGGGACCGTTTATGGCTACACCTTC
TRBJ2-7	TRBD2	TRBV4-1	-	CASRLAGADEQYF	TGCGCCAGCAGGCTAGCGGGGGCCGACGAGCAGTACTTC
TRBJ1-3	TRBD1	TRBV7-9	-	CASSGPPQGGNTIYF	TGTGCCAGCAGCGGCCCCCCACAGGGGGGAAACACCATATATTTT
TRBJ2-5	-	TRBV11-2	-	CASSLVLQMETQYF	TGTGCCAGCAGCTTAGTATTACAGATGGAGACCCAGTACTTC
TRBJ1-2	-	TRBV5-6	-	CASSLLANYGYTF	TGTGCCAGCAGCTTATTAGCTAACTATGGCTACACCTTC
TRBJ2-3	-	TRBV5-4	-	CAPGDFSTDTQYF	TGTGCCCCGGGGGACTTTTCCACAGATACGCAGTATTTT
TRBJ2-7	-	TRBV7-2	-	CASSQGTGGGYEQYF	TGTGCCAGCAGCCAGGGAACAGGGGGGGGTTACGAGCAGTACTTC
TRBJ2-5	TRBD1	TRBV19	-	CASTPTGNQETQYF	TGTGCCAGCACCCCGACAGGGAATCAAGAGACCCAGTACTTC
TRBJ1-5	-	TRBV28	-	CASSLPTDYQPQHF	TGTGCCAGCAGTTTGCCGACAGACTATCAGCCCCAGCATTTT
TRBJ2-1	-	TRBV11-3	-	CASSSQGYNEQFF	TGTGCCAGCAGCTCACAGGGTTACAATGAGCAGTTCTTC
TRBJ1-6	TRBD1	TRBV27	-	CASSLSTGSGSPLHF	TGTGCCAGCAGTTTATCGACAGGGTCGGGTTCACCCCTCCACTTT
TRBJ2-1	TRBD2	TRBV19	-	CASSITSGRYNEQFF	TGTGCCAGTAGTATTACTAGCGGCCGTTACAATGAGCAGTTCTTC
TRBJ1-4	-	TRBV5-1	-	CASSLAGVGKLFF	TGCGCCAGCAGCTTGGCAGGGGTTGGAAAACTGTTTTTT
TRBJ1-2	TRBD1	TRBV5-4	-	CASSLWTTGGSGYTF	TGTGCCAGCAGTTTGTGGACTACAGGGGGCTCTGGCTACACCTTC